The 12 T cell receptor beta chains reported below all come from one sample, sequenced in a study of shared clonotypes between healthy human individuals. Sequenced by immunoSEQ multiplex PCR; TCRdb stores in-frame clones only, minus some. The table records 1,500,000 or so clones, roughly 95% of them present only once. Sample: naive CD4+ T cells sorted from blood. The subset was: CD45RA+ positively selected. The source is a man younger than 45 in good health.

The genes are TRBV18 and TRBJ1-5; 9 bases agree with TRBD1. The V gene end was trimmed by 3 bases and the J gene end by 6 bases; junction bases not matched to a gene: 6. Germline lookup yields CDR1 KGHSH and CDR2 LQKENI. The CDR3 spans 15 residues. The DNA of the CDR3 is TGTGCCAGCTCACCGACCGGACAGGGGACTCAGCCCCAGCATTTT. This gives the protein CASSPTGQGTQPQHF.

This clone was detected a few times. The chain is built from TRBV9 and TRBJ2-1; 12 positions agree with TRBD2. CDR1 is SGDLS and CDR2 is YYNGEE in the germline V gene. CDR3 length equals 15 residues. J was trimmed by 4 bases and V by 4 bases; bases with no gene match: 3. The CDR3 region has the DNA TGTGCCAGCAGCAAGACTAGCGGGAGATACAATGAGCAGTTCTTC. Translated: CASSKTSGRYNEQFF.

The DNA for the CDR3 is TGCGCCAGCAGCTTGGGGGGGACAGGGTCTTCCAGTGAAAAACTGTTTTTT. Translating it yields CASSLGGTGSSSEKLFF. The rearrangement links TRBV5-1 to TRBJ1-4; TRBD1 agrees at 9 bases. Germline CDR1 reads SGHRS; CDR2 reads YFSETQ. Trimming took 0 bases from V and 7 from J; bases not matched to a gene: 10. The CDR3 is made up of 17 amino acids.

The rearrangement links TRBV28 to TRBJ2-7; 9 nucleotides agree with TRBD2. The CDR3 spans 14 residues. Trimming took 3 bases from V and 5 from J; bases not matched to a gene: 5. CDR1 is MDHEN and CDR2 is SYDVKM in the germline V gene. The CDR3 is CASSFSGSFDEQYF. The CDR3 DNA is TGTGCCAGCAGTTTTAGCGGGAGTTTCGACGAGCAGTACTTC.

The J gene is TRBJ2-1, the V gene TRBV6-4; D is uncertain. This CDR3 comprises 13 residues. The germline V and J ends were trimmed by 4 bases and 6 bases, with 10 bases remaining between them. CDR1 MRHNA and CDR2 SNTAGT come from the germline V gene. Here the CDR3 DNA reads TGTGCCAGCAGTGGTATCTGGGGCAATGAGCAGTTCTTC. Translation: CASSGIWGNEQFF.

This chain joins TRBV30 and TRBJ1-2; D possibly corresponds to TRBD1 (6 bases). The length of the CDR3 is 15 residues. The germline V gene has CDR1 GTSNPN and CDR2 SVGIG (reference sequence). V was clipped by 5 bases and J by 3 bases, with 19 bases between them. The CDR3 bases are TGTGCCTGGTCCTCATCGTCCTACAGGGACTATGGCTACACCTTC. It translates to CAWSSSSYRDYGYTF.

This clone was seen only once. The chain has TRBV29-1 and TRBJ1-5; no reliable D call. Looked up from germline, CDR1 is SQVTM and CDR2 is ANQGSEA. The V and J ends lost 4 bases and 0 bases respectively, with 7 bases between them. The CDR3 has 13 residues. The CDR3, as DNA: TGCAGCGTTGGCGAATATAGCAATCAGCCCCAGCATTTT. Amino acid sequence: CSVGEYSNQPQHF.

The chain links TRBV28 to TRBJ1-5; D not certain. The CDR3 is made up of 16 amino acids. Germline CDR1 is MDHEN and CDR2 is SYDVKM. V was pared by 2 bases and J by 2 bases, with 13 bases between. In DNA form, the CDR3 reads TGTGCCAGCAGTTTAATACAGATTAAGGGCAATCAGCCCCAGCATTTT. Translation: CASSLIQIKGNQPQHF.

The chain uses TRBV28 and TRBJ1-5; TRBD1 might be the D (5 bases). This CDR3 is built from 14 residues. V lost 6 bases and J 5 bases, leaving 14 bases between the germline ends. CDR1 MDHEN and CDR2 SYDVKM come from the germline V gene. The CDR3 reads CASRRDPTYQPQHF. CDR3 DNA: TGTGCCAGCAGAAGGGACCCCACTTATCAGCCCCAGCATTTT.

The genes are TRBV6-1 and TRBJ2-5, with TRBD1 as a possible D gene (6 bases). The germline CDR1 and CDR2 sequences are MNHNS and SASEGT. The CDR3 has 14 amino acids. Trimming cost V 4 bases and J 5 bases, with 14 bases left between them. The CDR3 loop is CASSGRTEWETQYF. CDR3 nucleotide sequence: TGTGCCAGCAGTGGCCGGACAGAATGGGAGACCCAGTACTTC.

Regarding this clone: The same CDR3 also results from other DNA sequences found in this sample. The chain recombines TRBV19 with TRBJ2-3; D perhaps matches TRBD2 (6 bases). The germline CDR1 and CDR2 sequences are LNHDA and SQIVND (reference sequence). The germline V and J ends were trimmed by 3 bases and 1 base, with 11 bases remaining between them. This CDR3 spans 15 amino acids. In DNA form, the CDR3 reads TGTGCCAGTAGTATTCTGGCTAGCGGCACAGATACGCAGTATTTT. Translating gives CASSILASGTDTQYF.

The count of this clone is one. Other DNA sequences within the sample encode an identical CDR3. The chain is built from TRBV25-1 and TRBJ2-3; D gene unclear. The CDR3 totals 12 residues. Germline V gene data show CDR1 as MGHDK and CDR2 as SYGVNS. The V end lost 1 base, the J end lost 4 bases, and 3 bases lay between the germline ends. CDR3 amino acids: CASSESADTQYF. DNA of the CDR3: TGTGCCAGCAGTGAATCAGCAGATACGCAGTATTTT.